This passage covers 14 T cell receptor beta chains from one sample sequenced in a study of patients and donors after allogeneic stem cell transplantation. A single record per CDR3 protein comes from TCRdb applying MiXCR to the RT-PCR reads. Seen here are approximately 430,000 distinct CDR3 sequences, under 20% observed once, and the top ten hold less than 9.5%. The sequenced sample consisted of blood, either unsorted or a sorted T cell fraction (not recorded which). These receptors were obtained from a human donor who was either an allogeneic HSCT recipient or a stem cell or donor lymphocyte infusion donor (not recorded which). It is not recorded whose cells these are; they may come from a transplant donor.

The sample holds a few counts of this clonotype. This chain's CDR3 is CSARAFLAGPYNEQFF. CDR3 DNA sequence: TGCAGTGCTAGAGCGTTTTTAGCGGGGCCCTACAATGAGCAGTTCTTC. The chain links TRBV20-1 to TRBJ2-1, with 8 bases matching TRBD2. Looked up from germline, CDR1 is DFQATT and CDR2 is SNEGSKA (reference sequence). With 1 base clipped from V and 2 bases from J, the junction kept 7 bases outside the gene matches. The CDR3 sequence is 16 residues long.

This clonotype came up a few times. The chain uses TRBV7-9 and TRBJ2-3; D may be TRBD1 (6 bases). This CDR3 spans 15 amino acids. V was shortened by 4 bases and J by 3 bases, with 14 bases between the two germline ends. Germline V lookup: CDR1 SEHNR, CDR2 FQNEAQ (reference sequence). The CDR3 DNA sequence: TGTGCCAGCAGCTATCCCAGGGGATGGACAGATACGCAGTATTTT. This codes for CASSYPRGWTDTQYF.

For this clonotype: The CDR3 does not end in the conserved phenylalanine or tryptophan, so this is likely a read error. This rearrangement joins TRBV12-3 or TRBV12-4 to TRBJ1-1; D remains ambiguous. This CDR3 is built from 13 residues. The V end lost 3 bases, the J end lost 1 base, and 6 bases lay between the germline ends. The CDR3 DNA reads TGTGCCAGCAGTTTTGTCCCGAACACTGAAGCTTTCTTA. Its protein is CASSFVPNTEAFL.

This clonotype was counted a few times. The gene calls are TRBV5-1 and TRBJ2-1; the match to TRBD2 covers 7 bases. The CDR3 runs 14 residues. The ends lost 4 bases at V and 7 bases at J; junction bases unmatched: 8. The germline V gene encodes CDR1 SGHRS and CDR2 YFSETQ. Here the CDR3 reads CASSPTVGGNEQFF. DNA for the CDR3: TGCGCCAGCAGCCCCACCGTGGGAGGGAATGAGCAGTTCTTC.

The rearrangement joins TRBV11-3 to TRBJ2-1, with 7 bases identical to TRBD2. V shed 5 bases, J shed 4 bases, and the junction held 8 bases outside the gene matches. CDR1 is SGHNT and CDR2 is YENEEA in the germline V gene. The CDR3 extends over 15 amino acids. Here the CDR3 reads CASSRTGRGYNEQFF. The DNA of the CDR3 is TGTGCCAGCAGCCGTACTGGGCGGGGGTACAATGAGCAGTTCTTC.

This clonotype occurred a few times. In nucleotides, the CDR3 is TGTGCCAGCAGCCCGAGGGTCCCAGCTGGAAACACCATATATTTT. This codes for CASSPRVPAGNTIYF. The chain joins TRBV5-8 to TRBJ1-3; D is ambiguous. The V end was cut by 4 bases, the J end by 2 bases, with 13 bases between. The CDR3 is 15 residues long. Germline V lookup: CDR1 SGHTS, CDR2 YDEGEE.

This chain links TRBV20-1 with TRBJ1-3, with D hard to call. This CDR3 is built from 19 residues. Germline CDR1 DFQATT, CDR2 SNEGSKA (reference sequence). V lost 0 bases to trimming and J lost 0 bases, with 21 bases between them. In nucleotides, the CDR3 is TGCAGTGCTAGAGATCCTGTGACACAAGTCCAATTCTCTGGAAACACCATATATTTT. This gives the protein CSARDPVTQVQFSGNTIYF.

This clonotype has only a few counts. The CDR3 DNA is TGTGCCAGCAGTTACTCGAGAATAGAGACCCAGTACTTC. Translation gives CASSYSRIETQYF. This chain connects TRBV6-6 to TRBJ2-5; D remains unclear. Germline assignment: CDR1 MNHNY and CDR2 SVGAGI (reference sequence). The CDR3 is made up of 13 amino acids. V was clipped by 0 bases and J by 4 bases, with 6 bases between them.

This clonotype has only a few counts. The rearrangement links TRBV6-5 to TRBJ2-7; D is unresolved. The V end lost 8 bases, the J end lost 1 base, and 9 bases lay between the germline ends. Germline CDR1 reads MNHEY; CDR2 reads SVGAGI. The CDR3 is 12 residues long. As DNA, the CDR3 is TGTGCCAGCGGTAGAAGATCCTACGAGCAGTACTTC. This sequence encodes CASGRRSYEQYF.

This clonotype was observed at least ten times. The chain uses TRBV24-1 and TRBJ1-1; D is uncertain. CDR1 and CDR2 (germline): KGHDR, SFDVKD. The V end lost 4 bases, the J end lost 3 bases, and 14 bases lay between the germline ends. This CDR3 comprises 15 residues. This CDR3 reads CATSDPQERDTEAFF. In DNA form, the CDR3 reads TGTGCCACCAGTGACCCCCAGGAAAGGGACACTGAAGCTTTCTTT.

This sequence joins TRBV2 and TRBJ2-1; TRBD2 matches 7 bases. The trim removed 7 bases at V and 4 bases at J, leaving 7 bases unmatched. The CDR3 spans 14 residues. CDR1 SNHLY and CDR2 FYNNEI come from the germline V gene. CDR3 nucleotides: TGTGCCAGCAAACGGGGGGTAACATACAATGAGCAGTTCTTC. As protein: CASKRGVTYNEQFF.

The chain couples TRBV2 to TRBJ2-3; TRBD2 aligns across 10 bases. With V trimmed by 8 bases and J by 2 bases, 10 bases remained unmatched. The germline V gene encodes CDR1 SNHLY and CDR2 FYNNEI. The CDR3 is 16 residues long. In DNA, the CDR3 is TGTGCCAGCTCCTGGGGTAGCGGGGGGCCCACAGATACGCAGTATTTT. Its translation: CASSWGSGGPTDTQYF. Complete variable domain (other parts from reference TRBV2 and TRBJ2-3): EPEVTQTPSHQVTQMGQEVILRCVPISNHLYFYWYRQILGQKVEFLVSFYNNEISEKSEIFDDQFSVERPDGSNFTLKIRSTKLEDSAMYFCASSWGSGGPTDTQYFGPGTRLTVL.

This clonotype was counted many times. The CDR3 DNA reads TGCGCCAGCAGCTTGGTTCAAAGGGCACAGGGCCCCTCACTGGGCACCGGGGAGCTGTTTTTT. It codes for CASSLVQRAQGPSLGTGELFF. The rearrangement joins TRBV5-1 to TRBJ2-2; a possible D gene is TRBD1 (6 bases). Germline V gene data show CDR1 as SGHRS and CDR2 as YFSETQ. V was cut by 0 bases and J by 4 bases, with 28 bases left in between. CDR3 length: 21 residues.

This clonotype was seen only a few times. The chain employs TRBV24-1 and TRBJ2-2; D is tentatively TRBD1 or TRBD2 (5 bases each). The V gene's germline CDR1 is KGHDR and CDR2 SFDVKD. The CDR3 is 16 amino acids. Trimming took off 3 bases at V and 1 base at J, with 11 bases between the two ends. The CDR3 DNA is TGTGCCACCAGTGATCCCGGGACGGGGAACACCGGGGAGCTGTTTTTT. This gives the protein CATSDPGTGNTGELFF.